A selection of T cell receptor beta chains follows, all from one sample in a study of HIV-infected patients and healthy controls. TCRdb used MiXCR to reprocess the 5' RACE reads, holding one entry per CDR3 protein. The repertoire holds roughly 15,000 distinct CDR3 sequences, with 12% as singletons. The material was blood, obtained during antiretroviral therapy. Every receptor here comes from an adult with HIV infection. The donor label of this sample is uncertain. Each CDR3 is given with its conserved first and last residue. The D gene is left open where the match is weak. Rows give clone size only sometimes, using once, few, many, or a class for an expanded clone.

j_call d_call clone_size v_call cdr3_length cdr3_nt cdr3_aa
TRBJ2-7 - few TRBV5-1 16 TGCGCCAGCAGCTTGGGTTTGAGGGGCTCCCTTGGCGAGCAGTACTTC CASSLGLRGSLGEQYF
TRBJ2-1 - many TRBV27 14 TGTGCCAGCAGTTTCCGGGTGTCCTACAATGAGCAGTTCTTC CASSFRVSYNEQFF
TRBJ2-1 - medium-sized TRBV12-3/TRBV12-4 12 TGTGCCAGCAGTTCTAGAAACAATGAGCAGTTCTTC CASSSRNNEQFF
TRBJ1-1 - many TRBV29-1 15 TGCAGCGTTGATTTATCTTTAGGGGTAAACACTGAAGCTTTCTTT CSVDLSLGVNTEAFF
TRBJ2-4 - many TRBV11-3 20 TGTGCCAGCAGCTTTTCTCTCCGGGACGGACTCCTACTAGCCAAAAACATTCAGTACTTC CASSFSLRDGLLLAKNIQYF
TRBJ2-5 - - TRBV29-1 12 TGCAGCGTTGAACTCGGGAGAGAGACCCAGTACTTC CSVELGRETQYF
TRBJ1-1 TRBD1 many TRBV12-3/TRBV12-4 14 TGTGCCAGCAGTTTGCAGGGGGCGCGTACTGAAGCTTTCTTT CASSLQGARTEAFF
TRBJ2-3 - many TRBV11-2 13 TGTGCCAGCAGCTTAGATCGTGGAGATACGCAGTATTTT CASSLDRGDTQYF
TRBJ1-2 TRBD1 few TRBV13 16 TGTGCCAGCAGCTTCACTCCCTCGGACAGGGTCAATGGCTACACCTTC CASSFTPSDRVNGYTF
TRBJ2-1 - - TRBV6-1 16 TGTGCCAGCAGTGAAGTAGTAGGGTTAAGCTACAATGAGCAGTTCTTC CASSEVVGLSYNEQFF
TRBJ2-1 - - TRBV4-1 14 TGCGCCAGCAGCCAAGATAGTACAGAGCGTGAGCAGTTCTTC CASSQDSTEREQFF
TRBJ2-5 - many TRBV6-5 15 TGTGCCAGCAGTTACGCACAGGGCCGGCAAGAGACCCAGTACTTC CASSYAQGRQETQYF
TRBJ1-4 - many TRBV14 16 TGTGCCAGCAGCCAAATGAGGGGGACGGAGAATGAAAAACTGTTTTTT CASSQMRGTENEKLFF
TRBJ2-1 - - TRBV11-1 15 TGTGCCAGCAGCTTAGAGAGGAGCTCCTACAATGAGCAGTTCTTC CASSLERSSYNEQFF
TRBJ2-7 TRBD1 many TRBV18 18 TGTGCCAGCTCACCCCCCCAGGGGGAAAGAGAATTTTTTCGGGAGCAGTACTTC CASSPPQGEREFFREQYF
TRBJ1-3 - many TRBV7-9 13 TGTGCCAGCAGCTCCCAAGGGACGTCGGCCGCGTATTTT CASSSQGTSAAYF
TRBJ2-7 - many TRBV20-1 12 TGCAGTGCTAGACAGGGATACTACGAGCAGTACTTC CSARQGYYEQYF
TRBJ2-7 TRBD1 many TRBV9 15 TGTGCCAGCAGCGCAGGGGGAGATAGCTCCTACGAGCAGTACTTC CASSAGGDSSYEQYF
TRBJ2-7 - few TRBV28 15 TGTGCCAGCAGTTTCGGGAGGGGGCTGAGCTACGAGCAGTACTTC CASSFGRGLSYEQYF
TRBJ2-1 TRBD2 many TRBV7-3 17 TGTGCCAGCAGCTTAAATCTGGGTAGCGGGAGTGAGAATGAGCAGTTCTTC CASSLNLGSGSENEQFF
TRBJ2-5 TRBD2 many TRBV4-2 16 TGTGCCAGCAGCCAAGAGCTAGCGGGATTTTCGGAGACCCAGTACTTC CASSQELAGFSETQYF
TRBJ2-5 TRBD2 many TRBV28 15 TGTGCCAGCAGTTTAACCGGGAGGGTAGGGGAGACCCAGTACTTC CASSLTGRVGETQYF
TRBJ2-7 - - TRBV5-6 12 TGTGCCAGCAGCTCCTACAACTACGAGCAGTACTTC CASSSYNYEQYF
TRBJ2-7 TRBD1 many TRBV7-6 14 TGTGCCAGCAGCTTCCGGGACAGCTCCTACGAGCAGTACTTC CASSFRDSSYEQYF
TRBJ2-7 TRBD2 - TRBV14 18 TGTGCCAGCAGCTTATCTAGCGGGGGCCTCCACTCCTCCTACGAGCAGTACTTC CASSLSSGGLHSSYEQYF
TRBJ1-1 - - TRBV9 15 TGTGCCAGCAGCGTAAGGGGCTCAAGCTACACTGAAGCTTTCTTT CASSVRGSSYTEAFF
TRBJ2-3 TRBD2 many TRBV2 15 TGTGCCAGCAGTGCCTCTAGCGGGAGTACAGATACGCAGTATTTT CASSASSGSTDTQYF
TRBJ2-5 - many TRBV10-3 15 TGTGCCGCAGCACCCACTCTAGGGTCGTACGAGACCCAGTACTTC CAAAPTLGSYETQYF
TRBJ2-2 TRBD1 medium-sized TRBV7-2 14 TGTGCCAGCAGCGGGACAGGGCAGGCCGGGGAGCTGTTTTTT CASSGTGQAGELFF
TRBJ2-5 TRBD2 many TRBV3-1 14 TGTGCCAGCAGAAAAGCGGGAGAAGAAGAGACCCAGTACTTC CASRKAGEEETQYF
TRBJ2-3 TRBD2 many TRBV7-2 15 TGTGCCAGCAGCTTAGTAGCGGGGGGAACAGATACGCAGTATTTT CASSLVAGGTDTQYF
TRBJ1-1 - - TRBV29-1 13 TGCAGCGGCTCGAGAGGTCTGAACACTGAAGCTTTCTTT CSGSRGLNTEAFF
TRBJ1-1 - many TRBV3-1 12 TGTGCCAGCAGCCAGATACAGGGAGAAGCTTTCTTT CASSQIQGEAFF
TRBJ1-6 - - TRBV5-4 13 TGTGCCAGCAGCTTGGTGGGCAATTCACCCCTCCACTTT CASSLVGNSPLHF
TRBJ2-1 TRBD2 few TRBV5-5 14 TGTGCCAGCACCCGGGAGGAGGGATACAGGGAGCAGTTCTTC CASTREEGYREQFF
TRBJ1-1 - few TRBV12-3/TRBV12-4 14 TGTGCCAGCAGTTCGCGGACACCGAACACTGAAGCTTTCTTT CASSSRTPNTEAFF
TRBJ2-3 TRBD1 many TRBV29-1 13 TGCAGCGGGGCCGGGACAGGGTGGGATACGCAGTATTTT CSGAGTGWDTQYF
TRBJ2-4 TRBD2 many TRBV7-2 15 TGTGCCAGCAGCTCGGCCAGCGGGATAAGAAACATTCAGTACTTC CASSSASGIRNIQYF
TRBJ1-1 - - TRBV20-1 16 TGCAGTGCTAGGGCTGGACTGTACTGGATGAACACTGAAGCTTTCTTT CSARAGLYWMNTEAFF
TRBJ2-1 - - TRBV3-1 12 TGTGCCAGCAGCCAATTAGGGCTAGGACAGTTCTTC CASSQLGLGQFF
TRBJ1-1 TRBD1 many TRBV6-5 12 TGTGCCAGCAGATCAGGGGGCGCGGAAGCTTTCTTT CASRSGGAEAFF
TRBJ2-1 TRBD2 many TRBV4-1 13 TGCGCCAGCAGCCCGCGACTAGCGGAGGATAAGTTCTTC CASSPRLAEDKFF
TRBJ1-5 - many TRBV3-1 14 TGTGCCAGCAGCCAACAGGGAAACGATCAGCCCCAGCATTTT CASSQQGNDQPQHF
TRBJ2-7 - - TRBV20-1 15 TGCAGTGCCCAGAGACGGCAGGCCGCCTCCTACGAGCAGTACTTC CSAQRRQAASYEQYF
TRBJ1-2 TRBD1 many TRBV5-1 17 TGCGCCAGCAGCTTGGGGACAGGGACCACAGTCCCCTATGGCTACACCTTC CASSLGTGTTVPYGYTF
TRBJ1-4 TRBD1 many TRBV11-2 17 TGTGCCAGCAGCAGGGACAGGGGCCACCTCGCCAGCGAAAAACTGTTTTTT CASSRDRGHLASEKLFF
TRBJ2-6 - - TRBV5-1 18 TGCGCCAGCAGCTTGGACCTCGGACCTGTCTCTGGGGCCAACGTCCTGACTTTC CASSLDLGPVSGANVLTF
TRBJ2-7 TRBD2 many TRBV3-1 15 TGTGCCAGCAGCCAGGTAAAGCGGGACCGGAACGAGCAGTACTTC CASSQVKRDRNEQYF
TRBJ2-7 TRBD2 many TRBV20-1 15 TGCAGTGCTAGGCCGGGACTAGCGGGATCATACGAGCAGTACTTC CSARPGLAGSYEQYF
TRBJ2-3 - many TRBV10-3 15 TGTGCCACCGTAGCCCTTCTATCGGGCACAGATACGCAGTATTTT CATVALLSGTDTQYF
TRBJ2-5 TRBD2 many TRBV18 16 TGTGCCAGCTCACCAGAGGTAGCGGGAGGTCGAGAGACCCAGTACTTC CASSPEVAGGRETQYF
TRBJ2-1 TRBD2 many TRBV7-7 15 TGTGCTAGCAGCTTAGGGACTAGCGGGACGAATGAGCAGTTCTTC CASSLGTSGTNEQFF